The 5 T cell receptor beta chains below were found in one sample sequenced in a study of graft-versus-host responses after intestinal transplantation. The protocol was immunoSEQ multiplex PCR, while the TCRdb copy is restricted to in-frame clones and leaves out a portion. The data hold 20,000 to 25,000 clones, with under 45% observed a single time. This specimen consisted of alloreactive CD4+ T cells from a mixed lymphocyte reaction culture, obtained before intestinal transplant. Subset given: CFSE-low proliferating T cells sorted from roughly six-day pre-transplant mixed lymphocyte reaction (GvH or HvG direction). The receptors come from a human patient who received an intestinal transplant.

The V call is TRBV5-6, the J call TRBJ2-1; 10 positions match TRBD2. Unmatched junction bases numbered 6, after V lost 0 bases and J lost 9 bases. CDR1 SGHDT and CDR2 YYEEEE come from the germline V gene. CDR3 length: 15 residues. For the CDR3, the DNA is TGTGCCAGCAGCTTGGTCCCTAGCGGGAGAGGTGAGCAGTTCTTC. Amino acid sequence: CASSLVPSGRGEQFF.

The chain has TRBV11-1 and TRBJ2-3, with 9 bases identical to TRBD1. Germline trimming cut 5 bases from V and 0 bases from J; bases unmatched to any gene: 6. The CDR3 is 16 amino acids. Germline CDR1 is SGHAT and CDR2 is FQDESV (reference sequence). The CDR3 nucleotides are TGTGCCAGCAGCACGCTAGGACAGGGGAGCACAGATACGCAGTATTTT. It encodes CASSTLGQGSTDTQYF.

This clone was counted a few times. The chain has TRBV5-4 and TRBJ1-1; unclear D gene. Germline V gives CDR1 SGHNT, CDR2 YYREEE (reference sequence). CDR3 length: 12 amino acids. Trimming cost V 1 base and J 6 bases, with 7 bases left between them. The CDR3 spells CASSLNFAEAFF. In nucleotides, the CDR3 is TGTGCCAGCAGCTTGAACTTTGCTGAAGCTTTCTTT.

The V gene is TRBV2, the J gene TRBJ2-7; 11 nucleotides agree with TRBD2. Trimming at V came to 8 bases and at J to 4 bases, leaving 1 base not matched to a gene. This CDR3 comprises 12 residues. Germline CDR1 is SNHLY and CDR2 is FYNNEI. In nucleotides, the CDR3 is TGTGCCAGCGGGACTAGCGGTTACGAGCAGTACTTC. Amino acids: CASGTSGYEQYF.

The chain is built from TRBV5-1 and TRBJ2-7, with D maybe TRBD1 (6 bases). The CDR3 spans 18 residues. The V gene lost 4 bases and the J gene lost 2 bases, with 25 bases spanning the gap. The germline CDR1 and CDR2 sequences are SGHRS and YFSETQ. CDR3 residues: CASSPRQSPTGHPYEQYF. The CDR3 DNA is TGCGCCAGCAGCCCACGTCAATCACCCACAGGGCACCCCTACGAGCAGTACTTC. Drawing the rest from reference TRBV5-1 and TRBJ2-7, the complete variable domain is KAGVTQTPRYLIKTRGQQVTLSCSPISGHRSVSWYQQTPGQGLQFLFEYFSETQRNKGNFPGRFSGRQFSNSRSEMNVSTLELGDSALYLCASSPRQSPTGHPYEQYFGPGTRLTVT.